This T cell receptor beta chain was found in a study of glioma-infiltrating T cells. Findings and caveats of the study: Very few CDR3 sequences were shared between tissue and blood. Tissue-blood divergence was below expectation in non-neoplastic patients, above in gliomas.

Trimming cost V 6 bases and J 8 bases, with 19 bases left between them. Germline V gene data show CDR1 as DFQATT and CDR2 as SNEGSKA (reference sequence). This CDR3 has 13 amino acids. TCR alpha and beta CDR3 regions were amplified from RNA using iRepertoire nested multiplex PCR. For one-step reverse transcription and amplification, 100-400 ng of tissue mRNA or PBMC total RNA was used. Via MiXCR, TCRdb re-called the multiplex PCR reads, giving one row per CDR3 protein. Here the sample spans about 180,000 distinct CDR3 sequences, around 42% being singletons. On this clonotype itself: Antigen specificity is unknown. Being one base from a much bigger clone, this may be a read error. The CDR3 end shows no conserved phenylalanine or tryptophan, and so a read error is likely.

The chain joins TRBV20-1 to TRBJ1-2; D uncertain. The sequenced material came from glioma tissue, nonneoplastic brain tissue, or PBMCs (not recorded which). The receptor was isolated from a human donor with low-grade glioma or glioblastoma, undergoing nonglioma brain surgery, or in good health (not recorded which). The CDR3 loop is CSATKMQRLGYTS. In DNA form, the CDR3 reads TGCAGTGCAACTAAAATGCAAAGGTTGGGCTACACCTCC.